The 18 T cell receptor beta chains below come from one sample, sequenced in a study of blood T cell repertoires in COVID-19. TCRdb's copy holds only in-frame clones and misses some; the assay was immunoSEQ multiplex PCR. This sample has 100,000 to 150,000 clones, with approximately 87% found just once. The sample consisted of peripheral blood. Every receptor here comes from a man aged 70 or older who had recovered from COVID-19.

V and J are TRBV18 and TRBJ2-3; 13 bases map to TRBD2. CDR1 is KGHSH, CDR2 LQKENI, per germline. CDR3 size: 17 residues. V shed 5 bases and J 4 bases; nucleotides not matched to a gene: 9. The chain's CDR3 is CASSLYGTSGAPDTQYF. CDR3 bases: TGTGCCAGCTCATTGTACGGGACTAGCGGGGCCCCAGATACGCAGTATTTT.

The chain is built from TRBV27 and TRBJ1-3; D is possibly TRBD1 (5 bases). Germline CDR1 reads MNHEY; CDR2 reads SMNVEV (reference sequence). This CDR3 has 14 residues. The V end was cut by 2 bases, the J end by 3 bases, with 8 bases between. The CDR3 DNA reads as TGTGCCAGCAGTTTAGGCAGGGTTGGAAACACCATATATTTT. It is translated as CASSLGRVGNTIYF.

The chain employs TRBV7-2 and TRBJ2-1, with 10 bases matching TRBD1. CDR1 SGHTA and CDR2 FQGNSA come from the germline V gene. Trimming at V came to 6 bases and at J to 6 bases, leaving 2 bases not matched to a gene. The CDR3 spans 13 residues. The DNA for the CDR3 is TGTGCCAGCAGTCGGGACAGGGGCAATGAGCAGTTCTTC. Its protein product is CASSRDRGNEQFF.

The rearrangement links TRBV6-1 to TRBJ1-2; D unresolved. Germline assignment: CDR1 MNHNS and CDR2 SASEGT. The V and J ends lost 0 bases and 3 bases respectively, with 5 bases between them. This CDR3 is 13 amino acids long. For the CDR3, the DNA is TGTGCCAGCAGTGAAGCGCTAGACTATGGCTACACCTTC. It specifies CASSEALDYGYTF.

The rearrangement uses TRBV9 and TRBJ1-2, with D possibly TRBD1 on 5 matching bases. Germline values: CDR1 SGDLS, CDR2 YYNGEE. This CDR3 is 14 amino acids long. The V end lost 3 bases, the J end lost 4 bases, and 13 bases lay between the germline ends. The CDR3 DNA sequence: TGTGCCAGCAGCGAGTTTCAGGGAGGCTATGGCTACACCTTC. Amino acid sequence: CASSEFQGGYGYTF.

The chain is built from TRBV5-1 and TRBJ2-1, with TRBD2 identical over 9 bases. From germline, CDR1 is SGHRS and CDR2 YFSETQ. The CDR3 runs to 16 residues. V was clipped by 4 bases and J by 0 bases; unmatched bases: 5. The CDR3 coding sequence is TGCGCCAGCAGCCCTACTAGCGGGTACTCCTACAATGAGCAGTTCTTC. As protein: CASSPTSGYSYNEQFF.

J is TRBJ1-2 and V is TRBV21-1; TRBD1, the D gene given by the table, was not confirmed from the DNA. TRBV21-1 corresponds to a pseudogene. CDR3 length: 12 amino acids. CDR3 sequence: CASSSDSYGYTF. The CDR3 coding sequence is TGTGCCAGCAGCTCCGACAGCTATGGCTACACCTTC.

V is TRBV10-3 and J is TRBJ2-3; TRBD2 agrees at 11 bases. The V segment lost 3 bases and the J segment 4 bases; nucleotides outside the gene matches: 15. CDR3 length: 19 residues. CDR1 and CDR2 (germline): ENHRY, SYGVKD. CDR3 DNA sequence: TGTGCCATCAGTGACCGTGGGACTAGCGGAAGGGAGGGAGCAGATACGCAGTATTTT. It translates to CAISDRGTSGREGADTQYF.

V gene TRBV7-2 combines with J gene TRBJ1-6; D unresolved. Per the germline V gene, CDR1 is SGHTA and CDR2 is FQGNSA. CDR3 length: 14 amino acids. Trimming stripped 6 bases from V and 0 bases from J, with 6 bases between. This CDR3 reads CASSLSSYNSPLHF. The CDR3 DNA sequence: TGTGCCAGCAGTTTGAGCTCCTATAATTCACCCCTCCACTTT.

The chain couples TRBV6-5 to TRBJ2-5; unclear D gene. This CDR3 is built from 13 residues. The V end lost 5 bases, the J end lost 5 bases, and 12 bases lay between the germline ends. CDR1 and CDR2 (germline): MNHEY, SVGAGI. CDR3 nucleotide sequence: TGTGCCAGCAGTAGAAGCGCCGCGGAGACCCAGTACTTC. It yields the protein CASSRSAAETQYF.

This clone was counted between two and nine times. The chain links TRBV28 to TRBJ2-7, with 9 bases lining up with TRBD1. With V trimmed by 7 bases and J by 4 bases, 11 bases remained unmatched. The CDR3 consists of 15 residues. CDR1 and CDR2 (germline): MDHEN, SYDVKM. The CDR3 bases are TGTGCCAGCACCCTTCCGGGACAGGGCGTATACGAGCAGTACTTC. Translating gives CASTLPGQGVYEQYF.

The chain carries TRBV5-6 and TRBJ1-1; D call uncertain. CDR1 is SGHDT and CDR2 is YYEEEE in the germline V gene. Trimming removed 4 bases from V and 4 bases from J, with 17 bases in between. The CDR3 loop spans 15 amino acids. CDR3 DNA sequence: TGTGCCAGCAGCCAACCTAATCTGCGGAGCACTGAAGCTTTCTTT. Its translation is CASSQPNLRSTEAFF.

This clone has just one count. The chain has TRBV12-3 or TRBV12-4 and TRBJ2-7; a weak D match, TRBD2 (5 bases). The CDR3 is 13 amino acids. Trimming shortened V by 4 bases and J by 1 base, and 8 bases separated the two germline ends. The CDR3 DNA reads as TGTGCCAGCAGTTCAGGAGGATCCTACGAGCAGTACTTC. This sequence encodes CASSSGGSYEQYF.

This clone was seen a single time. This chain connects TRBV4-2 to TRBJ1-1; D might be TRBD1 (5 bases). V lost 2 bases, J lost 4 bases, and 11 bases lay in between. CDR3 size: 14 residues. Germline CDR1 and CDR2: LGHNA and YNFKEQ. The chain's CDR3 is CASSQSGGGTEAFF. The CDR3 bases are TGTGCCAGCAGCCAATCTGGGGGGGGCACTGAAGCTTTCTTT.

The rearrangement links TRBV3-1 (or the pseudogene TRBV3-2) to TRBJ1-5; the D gene is possibly TRBD1 (6 bases). Germline V gives CDR1 LGHDT, CDR2 YNNKEL (reference sequence). Trimming cost V 3 bases and J 3 bases, with 12 bases left between them. The CDR3 covers 15 residues. The CDR3 sequence is CASSQLDRPNQPQHF. DNA of the CDR3: TGTGCCAGCAGCCAGTTGGACAGACCCAATCAGCCCCAGCATTTT.

V is TRBV28 and J is TRBJ2-3, with no clear D. This CDR3 comprises 15 residues. The V and J ends lost 3 bases and 2 bases respectively, with 12 bases between them. Per the germline V gene, CDR1 is MDHEN and CDR2 is SYDVKM. The DNA for the CDR3 is TGTGCCAGCAGTTTTCGTGTGTCCCCCACAGATACGCAGTATTTT. Protein product: CASSFRVSPTDTQYF.

V is TRBV7-9 and J is TRBJ1-1; 7 bases fit TRBD1. Per germline, CDR1 SEHNR and CDR2 FQNEAQ (reference sequence). The CDR3 loop spans 13 amino acids. V was clipped by 5 bases and J by 3 bases; unmatched bases: 3. The CDR3 loop is CASSPGQYTEAFF. DNA of the CDR3: TGTGCCAGCAGCCCGGGACAGTACACTGAAGCTTTCTTT. The whole variable domain, remainder taken from reference TRBV7-9 and TRBJ1-1, is DTGVSQNPRHKITKRGQNVTFRCDPISEHNRLYWYRQTLGQGPEFLTYFQNEAQLEKSRLLSDRFSAERPKGSFSTLEIQRTEQGDSAMYLCASSPGQYTEAFFGQGTRLTVV.

CDR3 protein: CASSSRHGLAGGDEQFF. CDR3 in DNA: TGTGCCAGCAGCTCACGCCACGGACTAGCGGGAGGGGATGAGCAGTTCTTC. This chain joins TRBV5-6 and TRBJ2-1; TRBD2 matches 15 bases. The ends lost 3 bases at V and 8 bases at J; junction bases unmatched: 9. Germline values: CDR1 SGHDT, CDR2 YYEEEE. There are 17 residues in the CDR3.